Included here is one T cell receptor beta chain sequence, with context. Assay used: immunoSEQ multiplex PCR; TCRdb lists only in-frame clones, some missing. The sample carries about 150,000 clones, approximately 91% recorded once. The sample belongs to a study of control samples from healthy donors and cancer patients. V trimming: 0 bases; J trimming: 3 bases; junction bases outside the gene matches: 10. The CDR3 is made up of 18 amino acids. Germline V gene sequence: CDR1 SGHVS, CDR2 FQNEAQ. What was sequenced was blood. The chain links TRBV7-8 to TRBJ2-3, with 9 positions matching TRBD2. This TCR came from a woman aged 40 to 55 in good health. The CDR3 coding sequence is TGTGCCAGCAGCTTAGCGCTAGCGGGGTCAGTGGTTACAGATACGCAGTATTTT. It translates to CASSLALAGSVVTDTQYF.